These 18 T cell receptor beta chains were sequenced from one sample in a study of T cell repertoires in cytomegalovirus infection. Which antigens these TCRs recognize remains unknown. One entry per CDR3 protein, called by TCRdb with MiXCR from the reads. The sample lists fewer than 60,000 distinct CDR3 sequences, 20% occurring once. Source: CD8+ T cells from cultured PBMCs, taken from culture after CMV antigen stimulation. These receptor sequences come from a human donor in good health (CMV status not recorded). Some clones in this sample may be carry-over from other donors' samples.

The genes are TRBV6-5 and TRBJ2-5; 8 bases match TRBD2. With V trimmed by 4 bases and J by 0 bases, 16 bases remained unmatched. The length of the CDR3 is 19 residues. CDR1 is MNHEY, CDR2 SVGAGI, per germline. The CDR3 reads CASSFDAQPGAGDQETQYF. Written as DNA, the CDR3 is TGTGCCAGCAGTTTCGACGCCCAACCTGGAGCGGGGGACCAAGAGACCCAGTACTTC.

J is TRBJ1-1 and V is TRBV28; unclear D gene. With 1 base removed from V and 0 bases from J, the gap between germline ends came to 6 bases. This CDR3 spans 14 amino acids. The germline V gene has CDR1 MDHEN and CDR2 SYDVKM. CDR3 sequence reads: CASSLLGLNTEAFF. CDR3 DNA: TGTGCCAGCAGTTTATTGGGTTTGAACACTGAAGCTTTCTTT.

The sample holds a few counts of this clonotype. This chain joins TRBV6-2 or TRBV6-3 and TRBJ1-2; D is ambiguous. V was cut by 6 bases and J by 8 bases, with 22 bases left in between. This CDR3 has 15 residues. Germline loops: CDR1 MNHEY, CDR2 SVGEGT. CDR3 amino acids: CASRTPPTAGGGYTF. The CDR3, as DNA: TGTGCCAGCAGAACTCCCCCGACGGCCGGTGGGGGCTACACCTTC.

This clonotype was observed many times. This chain joins TRBV12-3 or TRBV12-4 and TRBJ1-1, with D unresolved. The CDR3 is 13 residues long. The V and J ends lost 1 base and 4 bases respectively, with 7 bases between them. CDR3 bases: TGTGCCAGCAGTTTAGGAGGGATCACTGAAGCTTTCTTT. It codes for CASSLGGITEAFF.

The J gene is TRBJ2-2, the V gene TRBV28, with D hard to call. CDR1 is MDHEN, CDR2 SYDVKM, per germline. CDR3 length: 13 residues. V lost 5 bases to trimming and J lost 0 bases, with 4 bases between them. The CDR3 sequence: CASSPPNTGELFF. DNA of the CDR3: TGTGCCAGCAGTCCGCCGAACACCGGGGAGCTGTTTTTT.

This clonotype was seen a single time. This may come from a read error, since a much larger clone is one base off. The CDR3 ends on some other residue instead of the conserved phenylalanine or tryptophan, so this is likely a read error. The V and J genes are TRBV7-2 and TRBJ1-1; weak D call: TRBD1 (5 bases). V gave up 3 bases and J gave up 2 bases, with 10 bases separating them. The CDR3 sequence is 14 residues long. In germline, CDR1 is SGHTA, CDR2 FQGNSA. The CDR3 is CASSFWGENTEAFV. The CDR3 nucleotides are TGTGCCAGCAGCTTTTGGGGGGAAAACACTGAAGCTTTCGTT.

As for this clonotype: As the CDR3 is not closed by the conserved phenylalanine or tryptophan, this likely results from a read error. It is unclear where the CDR3 begins or ends on the DNA, so no DNA is shown, and the CDR3 is as TCRdb lists it. This chain links TRBV12-3 or TRBV12-4 with TRBJ1-2. The CDR3 is 12 amino acids in total, end residues counted. The CDR3 here is CASSFPPRVGRL.

This rearrangement joins TRBV20-1 to TRBJ2-5; no clear D gene. Germline values: CDR1 DFQATT, CDR2 SNEGSKA (reference sequence). There are 18 residues in the CDR3. V shed 0 bases and J shed 2 bases, with 22 bases lying between them. DNA of the CDR3: TGCAGTGCTAGAGATATAAGTTCGGAGAAGACGATTCAAGAGACCCAGTACTTC. Amino acids: CSARDISSEKTIQETQYF.

V gene TRBV7-6 combines with J gene TRBJ2-3; no reliable D call. The CDR3 length is 15 residues. Germline-derived CDR1 and CDR2 are SGHVS and FNYEAQ. Trimming cost V 5 bases and J 3 bases, with 15 bases left between them. The CDR3: CASSPPRSSTDTQYF. CDR3 nucleotides: TGTGCCAGCAGCCCGCCGAGATCCTCGACAGATACGCAGTATTTT.

This clonotype showed up just a few times. The CDR3 sequence is CASSYSFGGRDTQYF. The CDR3 DNA reads TGTGCCAGCAGTTACAGTTTCGGGGGCAGGGATACGCAGTATTTT. The J gene is TRBJ2-3, the V gene TRBV6-8; D may be TRBD1 or TRBD2 (6 bases each). Per germline, CDR1 MNHGY and CDR2 SAAAGT. V lost 2 bases and J 6 bases, leaving 15 bases between the germline ends. This CDR3 comprises 15 residues.

This clonotype was picked up a small number of times. The chain employs TRBV12-3 or TRBV12-4 and TRBJ2-7; D is perhaps TRBD2 (5 bases). V was clipped by 8 bases and J by 5 bases, with 22 bases between them. This CDR3 comprises 15 residues. The chain's CDR3 is CASSIRTGVAHEQYF. The CDR3 DNA follows: TGTGCCAGCTCAATACGAACCGGGGTGGCCCACGAGCAGTACTTC.

V gene TRBV2 combines with J gene TRBJ1-2; TRBD1 agrees at 8 bases. The CDR3 is made up of 13 amino acids. The J segment lost 2 bases and the V segment lost 9 bases, leaving 5 bases of the junction unmatched. Germline V CDR1 and CDR2: SNHLY, FYNNEI. CDR3 DNA sequence: TGTGCCAGTCGAAGGACAGGGAACTATGGCTACACCTTC. Translation gives CASRRTGNYGYTF.

This chain joins TRBV4-3 and TRBJ1-1, with D possibly matching TRBD1 (5 bases). The germline V and J ends were trimmed by 0 bases and 0 bases, with 23 bases remaining between them. The germline CDR1 and CDR2 sequences are LGHNA and YSLEER. This CDR3 has 20 amino acids. CDR3 loop: CASSQDTFADSLFMNTEAFF. The CDR3 nucleotides read TGCGCCAGCAGCCAAGACACTTTCGCCGACAGCCTCTTTATGAACACTGAAGCTTTCTTT.

This clonotype was seen more than once but under ten times. The chain carries TRBV6-2 or TRBV6-3 and TRBJ2-7; D unresolved. The CDR3 totals 10 residues. The V end lost 5 bases, the J end lost 4 bases, and 3 bases lay between the germline ends. The germline CDR1 and CDR2 sequences are MNHEY and SVGEGT. The CDR3 DNA reads as TGTGCCAGCAGTCGGTACGAGCAGTACTTC. Residues: CASSRYEQYF.

This chain uses TRBV7-4 with TRBJ1-1; D is undetermined. Germline loops: CDR1 SGHVT, CDR2 SQSDAQ. The CDR3 sequence is 15 residues long. Trimming took off 0 bases at V and 1 base at J, with 9 bases between the two ends. CDR3 DNA sequence: TGTGCCAGCAGCTTAGCCGGGCTTCCGAACACTGAAGCTTTCTTT. The encoded protein is CASSLAGLPNTEAFF.

This clonotype was seen only a few times. This chain joins TRBV7-2 and TRBJ1-1, with a weak D call TRBD1 (5 bases). The V and J ends lost 8 bases and 5 bases respectively, with 9 bases between them. The germline V gene encodes CDR1 SGHTA and CDR2 FQGNSA. The CDR3 contains 11 residues. The CDR3 DNA reads as TGTGCCAGCCCGCGGGGGACTGAAGCTTTCTTT. Protein sequence: CASPRGTEAFF. The full variable domain, in which reference TRBV7-2 and TRBJ1-1 provide the parts outside the CDR3, is GAGVSQSPSNKVTEKGKDVELRCDPISGHTALYWYRQSLGQGLEFLIYFQGNSAPDKSGLPSDRFSAERTGGSVSTLTIQRTQQEDSAVYLCASPRGTEAFFGQGTRLTVV.

The chain combines TRBV12-3 or TRBV12-4 with TRBJ2-2; D tentatively reads TRBD1 or TRBD2 (5 bases each). V shed 6 bases and J shed 5 bases, with 13 bases lying between them. The CDR3 covers 14 residues. The CDR3 coding sequence is TGTGCCAGCAGACCCGGGACCGAAACCGGGGAGCTGTTTTTT. Translating it yields CASRPGTETGELFF.

J is TRBJ2-1 and V is TRBV9; 7 bases match TRBD1. The CDR3 sequence is 13 residues long. CDR1 is SGDLS and CDR2 is YYNGEE in the germline V gene. Losses at the gene ends were 4 bases for V and 7 bases for J; bases not matched to a gene: 5. The CDR3 protein is CASSLRTGNEQFF. The CDR3 coding sequence is TGTGCCAGCAGCCTCCGGACAGGAAATGAGCAGTTCTTC.